A selection of T cell receptor beta chains follows, all from one sample in a study of identical twins. Each CDR3 protein is one row after TCRdb ran MiXCR on the 5' RACE reads. The table lists 200,000 to 250,000 distinct CDR3 sequences, roughly 13% of them singletons. These data are also associated with another study on yellow fever vaccine responses in identical twins.

Sequenced: memory (CD45RO+) T cells sorted from blood. Source of these receptors: a woman aged 18-29 years in good health. Both conserved end residues are part of each CDR3. Fields, in order: CDR3 protein, CDR3 DNA, clone size, D gene, V gene, J gene. A D gene is named only where the DNA matches it firmly. Clone sizes are given selectively: once, few, many, or a class where the clone is expanded.

CASSRDGGNYEQYF,TGTGCCAGCAGTCGCGACGGGGGAAACTACGAGCAGTACTTC,.,.,TRBV7-2,TRBJ2-7
CASSSRLAYPGNEQFF,TGTGCCAGCAGTTCTAGACTAGCCTACCCTGGGAATGAGCAGTTCTTC,.,TRBD2,TRBV9,TRBJ2-1
CSGARDWLNNEQFF,TGCAGTGGGGCCCGGGACTGGTTGAACAATGAGCAGTTCTTC,many,.,TRBV20-1,TRBJ2-1
CSASRQGWDTEAFF,TGCAGTGCTAGCCGACAGGGGTGGGACACTGAAGCTTTCTTT,.,TRBD1,TRBV20-1,TRBJ1-1
CASSLGLEAQYF,TGTGCCAGCAGCTTAGGACTTGAAGCGCAGTATTTT,.,.,TRBV11-2,TRBJ2-3
CASSRDRAQPQHF,TGTGCCAGCAGCCGGGACAGGGCTCAGCCCCAGCATTTT,many,TRBD1,TRBV6-1,TRBJ1-5
CASSTLDTEAFF,TGTGCCAGCAGTACACTGGACACTGAAGCTTTCTTT,few,.,TRBV28,TRBJ1-1
CSARDWRVGDTQYF,TGCAGTGCTAGAGATTGGAGGGTAGGAGATACGCAGTATTTT,few,.,TRBV20-1,TRBJ2-3
CASSPRLQETQYF,TGTGCCAGCAGTCCTAGACTACAAGAGACCCAGTACTTC,many,.,TRBV12-3/TRBV12-4,TRBJ2-5
CASSTLYRDNEAFF,TGTGCCAGCAGCACCCTTTACAGGGATAATGAAGCTTTCTTT,.,.,TRBV7-9,TRBJ1-1
CASNPWGTLPEAFF,TGTGCCAGCAATCCCTGGGGGACTCTCCCGGAAGCTTTCTTT,.,.,TRBV6-2/TRBV6-3,TRBJ1-1
CSAGRVGPRNLEAFF,TGCAGTGCCGGGAGGGTTGGCCCCCGCAATTTAGAAGCTTTCTTT,few,.,TRBV20-1,TRBJ1-1
CSVQTSGSTDTQYF,TGCAGCGTCCAAACTAGCGGGAGTACAGATACGCAGTATTTT,few,TRBD2,TRBV29-1,TRBJ2-3
CASSLSSLKETQYF,TGTGCTAGCAGCTTGTCCAGTCTTAAAGAGACCCAGTACTTC,.,.,TRBV7-7,TRBJ2-5
CASSQAGSGSKSYEQYF,TGCGCCAGCAGCCAAGCCGGTAGCGGGAGTAAGTCCTACGAGCAGTACTTC,many,TRBD2,TRBV4-3,TRBJ2-7
CASSLKATGGPDTQYF,TGTGCCAGCAGCTTAAAAGCGACAGGGGGACCAGATACGCAGTATTTT,few,TRBD1,TRBV7-3,TRBJ2-3
CASTRLAHTDTQYF,TGCGCCAGCACGAGGCTAGCGCACACAGATACGCAGTATTTT,.,.,TRBV5-1,TRBJ2-3
CASSLKDGYTF,TGTGCCAGCAGCTTGAAGGATGGCTACACCTTC,few,.,TRBV7-8,TRBJ1-2
CASSQVDSARLAGAKNIQYF,TGTGCCAGCAGCCAAGTGGATAGCGCCCGTTTGGCTGGAGCCAAAAACATTCAGTACTTC,many,.,TRBV4-2,TRBJ2-4
CASSLKAGNQPQHF,TGTGCCAGCAGCTTAAAAGCAGGGAACCAGCCCCAGCATTTT,many,.,TRBV7-2,TRBJ1-5
CASSQDLGYEQYF,TGCGCCAGCAGCCAAGATCTAGGGTACGAGCAGTACTTC,many,.,TRBV4-3,TRBJ2-7
CASSWTSTDTQYF,TGTGCCAGCAGCTGGACTAGCACAGATACGCAGTATTTT,few,.,TRBV7-2,TRBJ2-3
CASGNPGLADFKQYF,TGTGCCAGTGGGAACCCGGGACTAGCGGATTTCAAGCAGTACTTC,many,TRBD2,TRBV12-3/TRBV12-4,TRBJ2-7
CASPPLLDTQYF,TGTGCCAGCCCACCACTGTTGGATACGCAGTATTTT,.,.,TRBV18,TRBJ2-3
CASSRDRVQTQYF,TGTGCTAGCAGCAGAGACAGGGTTCAGACCCAGTACTTC,.,TRBD1,TRBV7-7,TRBJ2-5
CASSEISVVQPQHF,TGTGCCAGCAGTGAAATTTCGGTAGTCCAGCCCCAGCATTTT,few,.,TRBV6-1,TRBJ1-5
CASSLEFSYNEQFF,TGTGCCAGCAGCTTAGAATTCTCCTACAATGAGCAGTTCTTC,many,.,TRBV7-2,TRBJ2-1
CASIEGNRERSGYTF,TGTGCCAGCATCGAGGGGAACAGGGAAAGAAGCGGCTACACCTTC,few,.,TRBV28,TRBJ1-2
CSARDLTKLNYGYTF,TGCAGTGCTAGAGATCTTACGAAATTAAACTATGGCTACACCTTC,.,.,TRBV20-1,TRBJ1-2
CASSLLAGEVGEQYF,TGTGCCAGCAGTCTACTAGCGGGAGAGGTCGGCGAGCAGTACTTC,.,TRBD2,TRBV7-2,TRBJ2-7
CAIKLAGGPGELFF,TGTGCCATCAAACTAGCGGGGGGACCCGGGGAGCTGTTTTTT,.,TRBD2,TRBV6-2/TRBV6-3,TRBJ2-2